This T cell receptor beta chain was observed in a study of T cell changes during pregnancy in multiple sclerosis (dated 2019 in TCRdb). Study-wide context: The study examined how the T cell repertoire changed over the course of pregnancy in women with multiple sclerosis.

Notes on this clone: Its antigen remains unidentified. It has no much larger one-base neighbor in the sample; base qualities were not kept.

Libraries were prepared through the immunoSEQ multiplex PCR assay. TCRdb obtained this table from immuneACCESS and retained in-frame rearrangements with V and J assigned. These tables miss some clones; where compared with another copy, unresolved V genes account for less than half of the shortfall, and the remainder is unexplained. The sample profile shows tens of thousands of clones; about 90% of them were found once. Together, the top ten hold 3% to 4.5% of the sample. According to the germline V gene, CDR1 reads SGHTA and CDR2 reads FQGNSA. V sheds 2 bases and J sheds 1 base, leaving 8 bases between their ends. CDR3 length: 14 amino acids, cysteine to phenylalanine. This entry keeps only the CDR3 DNA: 42 bases, framed from base 1.

This TCR was sampled from a female donor with multiple sclerosis, enrolled in a pregnancy study. This receptor chain uses TRBV7-2 and TRBJ2-5; TRBD1 is a weak D gene call, 6 bases matching. The sample here was CD8+ T cells from peripheral blood mononuclear cells, taken in the third trimester of pregnancy. The bases read TGTGCCAGCAGCTTATCAGGGGCCCAAGAGACCCAGTACTTC. Translated, this is CASSLSGAQETQYF.